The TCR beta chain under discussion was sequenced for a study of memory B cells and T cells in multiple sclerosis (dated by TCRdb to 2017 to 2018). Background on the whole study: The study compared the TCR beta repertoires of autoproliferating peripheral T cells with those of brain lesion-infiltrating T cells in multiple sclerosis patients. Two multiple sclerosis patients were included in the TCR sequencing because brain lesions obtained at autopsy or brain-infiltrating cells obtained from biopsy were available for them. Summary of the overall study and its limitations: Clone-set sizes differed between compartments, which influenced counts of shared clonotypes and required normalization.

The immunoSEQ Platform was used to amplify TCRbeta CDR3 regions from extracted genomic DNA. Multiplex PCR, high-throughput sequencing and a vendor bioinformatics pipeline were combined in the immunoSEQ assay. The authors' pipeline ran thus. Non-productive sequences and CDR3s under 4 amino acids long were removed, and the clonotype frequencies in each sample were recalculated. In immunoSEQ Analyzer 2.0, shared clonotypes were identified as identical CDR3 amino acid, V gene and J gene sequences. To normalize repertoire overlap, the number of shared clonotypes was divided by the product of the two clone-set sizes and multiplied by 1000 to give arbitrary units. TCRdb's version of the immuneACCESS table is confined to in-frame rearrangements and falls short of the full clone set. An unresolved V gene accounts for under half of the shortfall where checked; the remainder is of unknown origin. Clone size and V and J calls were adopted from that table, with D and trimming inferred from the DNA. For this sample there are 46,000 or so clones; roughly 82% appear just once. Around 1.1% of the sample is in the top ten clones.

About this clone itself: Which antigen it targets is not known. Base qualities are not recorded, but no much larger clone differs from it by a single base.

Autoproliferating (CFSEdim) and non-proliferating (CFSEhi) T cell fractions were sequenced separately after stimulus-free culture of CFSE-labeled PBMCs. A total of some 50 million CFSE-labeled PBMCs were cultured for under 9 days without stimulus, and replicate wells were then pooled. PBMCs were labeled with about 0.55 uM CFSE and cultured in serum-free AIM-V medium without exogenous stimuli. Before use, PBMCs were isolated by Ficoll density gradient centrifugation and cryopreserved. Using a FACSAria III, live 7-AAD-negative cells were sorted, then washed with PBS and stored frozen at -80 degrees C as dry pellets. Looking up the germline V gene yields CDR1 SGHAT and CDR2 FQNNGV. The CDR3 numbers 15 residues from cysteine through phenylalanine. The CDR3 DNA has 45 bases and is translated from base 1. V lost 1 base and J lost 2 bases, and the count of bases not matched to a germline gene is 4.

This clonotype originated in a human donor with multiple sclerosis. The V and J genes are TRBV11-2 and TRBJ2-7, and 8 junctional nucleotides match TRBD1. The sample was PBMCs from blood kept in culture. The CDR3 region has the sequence CASSLGDRGTYEQYF. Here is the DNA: TGTGCCAGCAGCTTAGGCGACAGGGGTACCTACGAGCAGTACTTC.